This T cell receptor (beta chain) is drawn from a study of OX40 agonist ivuxolimab in advanced cancers. Background on the study: Every 2 weeks, patients received ivuxolimab intravenously, dosed at 0.01 to 10 mg/kg. A diagnosis of hepatocellular carcinoma, melanoma, renal cell or head and neck cancer was present in dose-escalation patients.

The table came from immunoSEQ multiplex PCR; TCRdb's copy has only in-frame clones and leaves some out. This table holds about 7,000 clones, over 70% found once. The source is an adult with an advanced solid tumor such as melanoma, head and neck, liver or kidney cancer. The specimen comprised CD4+ or CD8+ T cells sorted from blood, sampled in a trial of the OX40 agonist ivuxolimab.

The CDR3 DNA reads TGTGCCAGTAGTACGTGGACTAGCGGGGGGTACAATGAGCAGTTCTTC. Translated, it gives CASSTWTSGGYNEQFF. The rearrangement uses TRBV19 and TRBJ2-1, with 14 bases fitting TRBD2. This CDR3 is built from 16 residues. Germline CDR1 reads LNHDA; CDR2 reads SQIVND (reference sequence). V lost 4 bases to trimming and J lost 4 bases; unmatched junction nucleotides: 3. The variable domain in full, with the rest retrieved from reference TRBV19 and TRBJ2-1, is DGGITQSPKYLFRKEGQNVTLSCEQNLNHDAMYWYRQDPGQGLRLIYYSQIVNDFQKGDIAEGYSVSREKKESFPLTVTSAQKNPTAFYLCASSTWTSGGYNEQFFGPGTRLTVL.